Shown below are 20 T cell receptor beta chains from a single sample sequenced in a study of T cells in Graves' hyperthyroidism and ophthalmopathy. The investigators amplified TCR beta CDR3 regions from RNA transcripts. HTBI primers drove first-round RT-PCR of the TCR CDR3. TCRdb reprocessed the multiplex PCR reads with MiXCR, giving one entry per CDR3 protein. This sample yields hundreds of thousands of distinct CDR3 sequences, of which approximately 14% are seen a single time; 10% belongs to the top ten. The specimen sequenced was blood. Every receptor here comes from a woman between 18 and 29 years old with Graves' hyperthyroidism.

Turning to this clonotype: The final CDR3 position lacks the conserved phenylalanine or tryptophan, pointing to a likely read error. The chain joins TRBV9 to TRBJ2-1; no clear D. From germline, CDR1 is SGDLS and CDR2 YYNGEE. The CDR3 consists of 13 residues. Trimming cost V 5 bases and J 0 bases, with 6 bases left between them. The DNA of the CDR3 is TGTGCCAGCAGTTTGGCCTCCTACAATGAGCAGTTCATC. Translating gives CASSLASYNEQFI.

This clonotype was detected ten times or more. The V and J genes are TRBV20-1 and TRBJ2-2, with 12 bases matching TRBD2. This CDR3 contains 16 residues. V lost 5 bases, J lost 5 bases, and 9 bases stayed unmatched. CDR1 and CDR2 (germline): DFQATT, SNEGSKA (reference sequence). CDR3 nucleotide sequence: TGCAGTGCTCCTGGACTAGCGGGAATGAAAACCGGGGAGCTGTTTTTT. This translates into CSAPGLAGMKTGELFF.

This clonotype was detected a few times. V gene TRBV13 combines with J gene TRBJ2-1; D might be TRBD2 (6 bases). This CDR3 spans 16 amino acids. Germline V gene lookup returns CDR1 PRHDT and CDR2 FYEKMQ (reference sequence). Trimming took off 1 base at V and 5 bases at J, with 15 bases between the two ends. CDR3 sequence reads: CASSLERGAPNNEQFF. Here the CDR3 DNA reads TGTGCCAGCAGCTTAGAACGCGGGGCCCCCAACAATGAGCAGTTCTTC.

Many counts were recorded for this clonotype. The gene calls are TRBV27 and TRBJ2-1; D is undetermined. The CDR3 consists of 12 residues. CDR1 MNHEY and CDR2 SMNVEV come from the germline V gene (reference sequence). Trimming removed 5 bases from V and 5 bases from J, with 7 bases in between. Here the CDR3 reads CASSSMNNEQFF. CDR3 nucleotide sequence: TGTGCCAGCAGTAGCATGAACAATGAGCAGTTCTTC.

This clonotype turned up a few times. The chain combines TRBV11-2 with TRBJ2-1; D unclear. CDR1 SGHAT and CDR2 FQNNGV come from the germline V gene. CDR3 length: 13 amino acids. Trimming took off 5 bases at V and 4 bases at J, with 9 bases between the two ends. The CDR3 DNA reads as TGTGCCAGCAGCCCCGCTTTATACAATGAGCAGTTCTTC. This gives the protein CASSPALYNEQFF.

The chain has TRBV15 and TRBJ2-1, with D unclear. This CDR3 is 12 amino acids long. The germline CDR1 and CDR2 sequences are LNHNV and YYDKDF (reference sequence). Trimming took 4 bases from V and 10 from J, leaving 11 bases between them. CDR3 bases: TGTGCCACCAGCAAGCCCGTAGGGGAGCAGTTCTTC. Protein product: CATSKPVGEQFF.

Many counts were recorded for this clonotype. This chain uses TRBV6-2 or TRBV6-3 with TRBJ2-7; 12 bases are shared with TRBD1. This CDR3 comprises 15 residues. Germline CDR1 and CDR2: MNHEY and SVGEGT. V lost 3 bases to trimming and J lost 4 bases; unmatched junction nucleotides: 4. This CDR3 reads CASSYGTGGEYEQYF. CDR3 sequence (DNA): TGTGCCAGCAGTTATGGGACAGGGGGCGAATACGAGCAGTACTTC.

The rearrangement links TRBV12-3 or TRBV12-4 to TRBJ2-1; 7 bases are shared with TRBD1. The CDR3 is 15 residues long. Unmatched junction bases numbered 7, after V lost 5 bases and J lost 3 bases. The CDR3 loop is CASSPAGTDYNEQFF. The CDR3 coding sequence is TGTGCCAGCAGTCCTGCCGGGACAGACTACAATGAGCAGTTCTTC.

This clonotype was seen many times. V gene TRBV18 combines with J gene TRBJ2-7, with unresolved D. V was pared by 10 bases and J by 1 base, with 11 bases between. The CDR3 covers 12 residues. Germline loops: CDR1 KGHSH, CDR2 LQKENI. For the CDR3, the DNA is TGTGCCACCGGCGGCTCTTCCTACGAGCAGTACTTC. It yields the protein CATGGSSYEQYF.

This clonotype occurred many times. V usage is TRBV11-2 and J usage is TRBJ2-7, with D perhaps TRBD1 or TRBD2 (6 bases each). Germline CDR1 is SGHAT and CDR2 is FQNNGV. Trimming shortened V by 1 base and J by 2 bases, and 15 bases separated the two germline ends. The CDR3 extends over 16 amino acids. CDR3 region: CASSLGFGGPTYEQYF. In DNA form, the CDR3 reads TGTGCCAGCAGCTTAGGATTTGGGGGGCCAACCTACGAGCAGTACTTC.

This clonotype was recorded at least ten times. The chain joins TRBV28 to TRBJ1-2; D is undetermined. The germline V gene encodes CDR1 MDHEN and CDR2 SYDVKM. The CDR3 totals 14 residues. Trimming took off 5 bases at V and 4 bases at J, with 14 bases between the two ends. The CDR3 protein is CASSPEVLLYGYTF. CDR3 nucleotide sequence: TGTGCCAGCAGTCCCGAGGTGCTTCTCTATGGCTACACCTTC.

This clonotype was observed at least ten times. The chain uses TRBV12-3 or TRBV12-4 and TRBJ2-7; 10 bases map to TRBD1. The CDR3 extends over 16 amino acids. J gave up 4 bases and V 5 bases, and 11 bases lay outside the gene matches. In DNA form, the CDR3 reads TGTGCCAGCAGTCCTAGACCGGGACAGGGGCTATACGAGCAGTACTTC. This gives the protein CASSPRPGQGLYEQYF.

This clonotype was counted a few times. The J gene is TRBJ2-1, the V gene TRBV14, with D possibly matching TRBD2 (5 bases). Germline CDR1 and CDR2: SGHDN and FVKESK. V lost 1 base, J lost 9 bases, and 10 bases lay in between. This CDR3 has 13 amino acids. The CDR3 sequence is CASSQGGSSEQFF. Written as DNA, the CDR3 is TGTGCCAGCAGCCAAGGAGGGAGCAGTGAGCAGTTCTTC.

This clonotype occurred many times. CDR3 region: CASSLLGSSYEQYF. In DNA, the CDR3 is TGTGCCAGCAGCTTACTAGGGAGCTCCTACGAGCAGTACTTC. The V gene is TRBV11-2, the J gene TRBJ2-7; D might be TRBD2 (5 bases). CDR1 and CDR2 (germline): SGHAT, FQNNGV. The CDR3 consists of 14 residues. V lost 2 bases, J lost 0 bases, and 8 bases lay in between.

This clonotype has at least ten counts. J is TRBJ1-2 and V is TRBV6-1; D may be TRBD1 (5 bases). Germline CDR1 is MNHNS and CDR2 is SASEGT. This CDR3 is built from 13 residues. Trimming cost V 5 bases and J 4 bases, with 11 bases left between them. The CDR3 region is CASSNRDLYGYTF. CDR3 in DNA: TGTGCCAGCAGTAATCGGGACCTCTATGGCTACACCTTC.

This clonotype was counted a few times. This chain links TRBV5-6 with TRBJ2-1; no reliable D call. This CDR3 has 12 residues. Germline CDR1 SGHDT, CDR2 YYEEEE. V lost 4 bases to trimming and J lost 5 bases, with 7 bases between them. The CDR3 sequence is CASSTTNNEQFF. As DNA, the CDR3 is TGTGCCAGCAGCACTACAAACAATGAGCAGTTCTTC.

The rearrangement uses TRBV9 and TRBJ2-7; no definite D call. The CDR3 consists of 15 residues. Germline values: CDR1 SGDLS, CDR2 YYNGEE. V was pared by 3 bases and J by 3 bases, with 16 bases between. CDR3 sequence (DNA): TGTGCCAGCAGCGCCGGAACCGGTTTCGTCTACGAGCAGTACTTC. Protein: CASSAGTGFVYEQYF. Complete variable domain (other parts from reference TRBV9 and TRBJ2-7): DSGVTQTPKHLITATGQRVTLRCSPRSGDLSVYWYQQSLDQGLQFLIQYYNGEERAKGNILERFSAQQFPDLHSELNLSSLELGDSALYFCASSAGTGFVYEQYFGPGTRLTVT.

The chain has TRBV19 and TRBJ2-7; 9 bases match TRBD1. Trimming removed 3 bases from V and 3 bases from J; junction bases left unmatched: 12. CDR3 length: 17 residues. The germline V gene encodes CDR1 LNHDA and CDR2 SQIVND (reference sequence). The CDR3: CASSIRLSGTGLYEQYF. CDR3 DNA sequence: TGTGCCAGTAGTATCCGCCTATCCGGGACAGGGCTCTACGAGCAGTACTTC.

Ten or more counts support this clonotype. This rearrangement joins TRBV6-1 to TRBJ1-5; D gene uncertain. Trimming pared 7 bases from V and 5 bases from J, leaving 18 bases between. The germline V gene has CDR1 MNHNS and CDR2 SASEGT. This CDR3 spans 15 amino acids. CDR3 loop: CASTFLGEGDQPQHF. CDR3 bases: TGTGCCAGCACCTTCCTCGGGGAGGGAGATCAGCCCCAGCATTTT.

This clonotype came up a few times. V and J are TRBV7-8 and TRBJ2-1; 8 bases agree with TRBD2. Germline lookup yields CDR1 SGHVS and CDR2 FQNEAQ. The CDR3 has 15 residues. Trimming at V came to 5 bases and at J to 5 bases, leaving 8 bases not matched to a gene. The CDR3 DNA sequence: TGTGCCAGCAGCGAGAGCGGGAGCCTCAACAATGAGCAGTTCTTC. Its protein product is CASSESGSLNNEQFF.